This TCR beta chain comes out of a study of PD-L1 blockade in urothelial cancer. Overall study: Patients initiated atezolizumab in the mid-2010s at 1,200 mg intravenously every 3 weeks. About nine tenths of the roughly 30 patients were men whose urothelial cancer was bladder-origin. Blood analysis took place 3 weeks (second dose) and 6 weeks after treatment start.

The CDR3 length is 13 residues. Germline V gene sequence: CDR1 GTSNPN, CDR2 SVGIG (reference sequence). Trimming stripped 0 bases from V and 3 bases from J, with 8 bases between. The authors spiked synthetic TCR analog templates into each PCR. Only in-frame clones appear in the TCRdb table, and some are missing; sequencing was by immunoSEQ multiplex PCR. Seen here are 40,000 or so clones, 81% observed once, and the top ten hold around 2.5%. V gene TRBV30 combines with J gene TRBJ1-2; perhaps TRBD1 as D (5 bases). Material: PBMCs, obtained around atezolizumab (anti-PD-L1) treatment. This sequence originates from an older man with urothelial cancer. The CDR3 reads CAWSVLGDYGYTF. CDR3 DNA sequence: TGTGCCTGGAGTGTGTTAGGGGACTATGGCTACACCTTC.